The sequence of this T cell receptor (beta chain) was determined in a study of blood T cell repertoires in COVID-19. Study overall: Acute and convalescent COVID-19 specimens originated in the United States, Italy and Spain. The analysed material was cDNA or gDNA that came from T cells, B-cell-depleted T cells, or PBMCs.

CDR1 is KGHSH and CDR2 is LQKENI in the germline V gene. V was trimmed by 4 bases and J by 2 bases, leaving 14 bases between them. The CDR3 is made up of 15 amino acids. The repertoire was sequenced with immunoSEQ multiplex PCR; TCRdb's copy has only in-frame clones and lacks some. The sample consists of fewer than 100,000 clones, around 85% of them appearing once. The sequence derives from a man aged 50 or older with COVID-19, enrolled during active disease. Material for sequencing was peripheral blood. This chain uses TRBV18 with TRBJ2-5, with D tentatively TRBD2 (5 bases). The CDR3 DNA reads TGTGCCAGCTCACTGCGGAGGCTGGGTCAAGAGACCCAGTACTTC. Its protein product is CASSLRRLGQETQYF.